These 28 T cell receptor beta chains originate from one sample sequenced in a study of T cells in Graves' hyperthyroidism and ophthalmopathy. Amplified TCR beta CDR3 regions came from RNA transcripts. The primer set for the first-round RT-PCR of the TCR CDR3 was HTBI. TCRdb processed the multiplex PCR reads anew with MiXCR; each CDR3 protein has one entry. The sample lists 200,000 to 250,000 distinct CDR3 sequences; more than 20% were seen once. Material for sequencing was blood. These receptors all come from a woman between 35 and 50 years old with Graves' ophthalmopathy.

This clonotype has ten or more counts. Given a much more abundant clone one base away, this may be a read error. The V and J genes are TRBV28 and TRBJ2-7, with TRBD2 matching over 9 bases. The CDR3 runs to 13 residues. V lost 5 bases and J lost 3; bases outside the gene matches: 2. The germline V gene encodes CDR1 MDHEN and CDR2 SYDVKM. The CDR3 protein is CASSASGNYEQYF. CDR3 nucleotide sequence: TGTGCCAGCAGTGCTAGCGGGAACTACGAGCAGTACTTC.

This clonotype has a count of ten or more. The chain uses TRBV11-2 and TRBJ2-2; TRBD2 aligns across 10 bases. Trimming took 2 bases from V and 8 from J; bases not matched to a gene: 8. CDR1 and CDR2 from the germline V gene are SGHAT and FQNNGV. The CDR3 is 16 residues long. Here the CDR3 DNA reads TGTGCCAGCAGCTTAACTAGCGGGATTCCCTGGGGGGAGCTGTTTTTT. Translation: CASSLTSGIPWGELFF.

The V call is TRBV11-2, the J call TRBJ1-2, with D perhaps TRBD1 (6 bases). V was shortened by 4 bases and J by 3 bases, with 18 bases between the two germline ends. Germline values: CDR1 SGHAT, CDR2 FQNNGV. The CDR3 is 16 amino acids. In DNA form, the CDR3 reads TGTGCCAGCAGCTACCCCGGGCAGGGGTCTGACTATGGCTACACCTTC. Protein product: CASSYPGQGSDYGYTF.

There are many counts of this clonotype. V usage is TRBV7-9 and J usage is TRBJ1-1; no reliable D call. Germline CDR1 SEHNR, CDR2 FQNEAQ (reference sequence). Trimming took 5 bases from V and 1 from J, leaving 5 bases between them. CDR3 size: 12 residues. CDR3 in DNA: TGTGCCAGCAGCATCGAGAACACTGAAGCTTTCTTT. Its protein is CASSIENTEAFF.

Ten or more counts support this clonotype. As DNA, the CDR3 is TGTGCCAGCAGTCCCGGGGCCCGATGGGACATTCAGTACTTC. Translating it yields CASSPGARWDIQYF. The chain links TRBV27 to TRBJ2-4; D is tentatively TRBD1 or TRBD2 (5 bases each). CDR3 length: 14 residues. Per the germline V gene, CDR1 is MNHEY and CDR2 is SMNVEV (reference sequence). V gave up 5 bases and J gave up 8 bases, with 16 bases separating them.

The chain has TRBV19 and TRBJ2-5, with a possible D match to TRBD1 (6 bases). This CDR3 has 14 amino acids. Germline CDR1 and CDR2: LNHDA and SQIVND (reference sequence). V was pared by 7 bases and J by 5 bases, with 17 bases between. Here the CDR3 reads CASTETGGEETQYF. In DNA, the CDR3 is TGTGCCAGTACCGAGACAGGTGGGGAGGAGACCCAGTACTTC.

Many counts were recorded for this clonotype. The chain links TRBV7-6 to TRBJ2-7; D is ambiguous. The CDR3 has 15 residues. Germline V CDR1 and CDR2: SGHVS, FNYEAQ. The V and J ends lost 1 base and 0 bases respectively, with 10 bases between them. CDR3 nucleotide sequence: TGTGCCAGCAGCTTAGGGGGTACCCACTCCTACGAGCAGTACTTC. This translates into CASSLGGTHSYEQYF.

The rearrangement uses TRBV15 and TRBJ2-7; no reliable D call. Germline V gives CDR1 LNHNV, CDR2 YYDKDF (reference sequence). The V and J ends lost 5 bases and 3 bases respectively, with 14 bases between them. The CDR3 is made up of 14 amino acids. Here the CDR3 reads CATSVAGFGYEQYF. CDR3 nucleotide sequence: TGTGCCACCAGCGTCGCCGGGTTTGGCTACGAGCAGTACTTC.

V is TRBV7-2 and J is TRBJ2-2; D remains ambiguous. The V and J ends lost 5 bases and 12 bases respectively, with 10 bases between them. CDR3 length: 11 residues. Germline V gene data show CDR1 as SGHTA and CDR2 as FQGNSA. The CDR3 sequence is CASSPSYKLFF. The CDR3 DNA reads as TGTGCCAGCAGCCCCTCGTATAAGCTGTTTTTT.

About this clonotype itself: A much larger clone is a single base away; this may be a read error. The chain is built from TRBV7-8 and TRBJ2-7; TRBD2 might be the D (5 bases). From germline, CDR1 is SGHVS and CDR2 FQNEAQ. The CDR3 length is 15 residues. CDR3: CASSLASSTRYKQYF. The CDR3 coding sequence is TGTGCCAGCAGCTTAGCATCTAGCACCCGCTACAAGCAGTACTTC.

This clonotype was picked up many times. This chain connects TRBV12-3 or TRBV12-4 to TRBJ1-2; D might be TRBD1 (6 bases). V was shortened by 2 bases and J by 4 bases, with 8 bases between the two germline ends. This CDR3 spans 13 amino acids. CDR3 coding DNA: TGTGCCAGCAGTTTATTGGGGGCCTATGGCTACACCTTC. Translation gives CASSLLGAYGYTF.

This clonotype came up many times. The chain couples TRBV11-1 to TRBJ2-2; D unclear. CDR1 SGHAT and CDR2 FQDESV come from the germline V gene (reference sequence). The CDR3 is 16 residues long. Trimming removed 0 bases from V and 3 bases from J, with 11 bases in between. This chain's CDR3 is CASSLAKGYYTGELFF. The CDR3 region has the DNA TGTGCCAGCAGCTTAGCTAAGGGTTATTACACCGGGGAGCTGTTTTTT.

The rearrangement joins TRBV6-5 to TRBJ1-5; D call uncertain. Germline CDR1 MNHEY, CDR2 SVGAGI. Trimming left V 0 bases short and J 1 base short, with 10 bases between. The CDR3 is 16 residues long. CDR3 region: CASSYSLEGSNQPQHF. CDR3 nucleotides: TGTGCCAGCAGTTACTCTTTAGAGGGAAGCAATCAGCCCCAGCATTTT.

This clonotype was seen repeatedly, ten times or more. The gene calls are TRBV10-2 and TRBJ1-1; 7 nucleotides agree with TRBD1. The junction had 8 bases not matched to a gene; V was cut back by 6 bases and J by 1 base. Germline V CDR1 and CDR2: WSHSY, SAAADI. The CDR3 runs to 15 residues. CDR3 DNA sequence: TGCGCCAGCAGGCTGGGGGACAGAGAGAACACTGAAGCTTTCTTT. Residues: CASRLGDRENTEAFF.

This clonotype showed up many times. The chain is built from TRBV12-3 or TRBV12-4 and TRBJ1-2; D gene unclear. CDR3 length: 12 amino acids. The ends were cut back, 8 bases at V and 3 bases at J, with 10 bases in the middle. CDR3 sequence reads: CASGWGYYGYTF. CDR3 DNA: TGTGCCAGCGGTTGGGGATACTATGGCTACACCTTC.

This clonotype was counted at least ten times. The chain links TRBV13 to TRBJ2-7; 9 bases map to TRBD1. The germline CDR1 and CDR2 sequences are PRHDT and FYEKMQ (reference sequence). With 5 bases clipped from V and 1 base from J, the junction kept 9 bases outside the gene matches. The CDR3 totals 16 residues. Written as DNA, the CDR3 is TGTGCCAGCAGCCGGTCGAGGGACAGGGAATCCTACGAGCAGTACTTC. It codes for CASSRSRDRESYEQYF. Combining the CDR3 with reference TRBV13 and TRBJ2-7 gives the whole variable domain AAGVIQSPRHLIKEKRETATLKCYPIPRHDTVYWYQQGPGQDPQFLISFYEKMQSDKGSIPDRFSAQQFSDYHSELNMSSLELGDSALYFCASSRSRDRESYEQYFGPGTRLTVT.

The DNA of the CDR3 is TGTGCCAGCAGCACTAGGAAGGGGTTCCTCTACGAGCAGTACTTC. It is translated as CASSTRKGFLYEQYF. The genes are TRBV7-8 and TRBJ2-7, with D perhaps being TRBD1 or TRBD2 (5 bases each). The CDR3 covers 15 residues. Trimming stripped 5 bases from V and 3 bases from J, with 17 bases between. Per the germline V gene, CDR1 is SGHVS and CDR2 is FQNEAQ.

The CDR3 loop reads CASSQDREEGTQYF. The DNA of the CDR3 is TGCGCCAGCAGCCAAGACAGGGAGGAAGGGACCCAGTACTTC. The chain combines TRBV4-1 with TRBJ2-5; weak D call: TRBD2 (6 bases). The length of the CDR3 is 14 residues. CDR1 and CDR2 (germline): MGHRA, YSYEKL. V was trimmed by 0 bases and J by 7 bases, leaving 12 bases between them.

The chain's CDR3 is CASTLLPGGYNNFYGYTF. In DNA form, the CDR3 reads TGTGCCAGCACCCTTCTACCAGGGGGCTACAACAATTTCTATGGCTACACCTTC. The rearrangement joins TRBV28 to TRBJ1-2; TRBD1 matches at 8 bases. Looked up from germline, CDR1 is MDHEN and CDR2 is SYDVKM. The CDR3 length is 18 residues. V shed 7 bases and J 4 bases; nucleotides not matched to a gene: 20.

This clonotype was counted ten times or more. V is TRBV29-1 and J is TRBJ1-2, with TRBD1 identical over 8 bases. Trimming cost V 6 bases and J 8 bases; bases outside gene matches: 8. CDR3 size: 12 residues. CDR1 is SQVTM, CDR2 ANQGSEA, per germline. The chain's CDR3 is CSVRQGKGGYTF. Written as DNA, the CDR3 is TGCAGCGTCAGACAGGGGAAGGGGGGCTACACCTTC.

This clonotype was detected many times. This chain uses TRBV5-5 with TRBJ1-1; no firm D call. Germline V gene lookup returns CDR1 SGHKS and CDR2 YYEKEE (reference sequence). The V end was cut by 3 bases, the J end by 8 bases, with 17 bases between. The CDR3 loop spans 14 amino acids. CDR3 residues: CASSSFLGLGEAFF. CDR3 bases: TGTGCCAGCAGCTCTTTTCTGGGATTGGGGGAAGCTTTCTTT.

This clonotype appeared many times. This chain uses TRBV4-1 with TRBJ1-5, with TRBD1 matching over 10 bases. The CDR3 length is 16 residues. The V gene's germline CDR1 is MGHRA and CDR2 YSYEKL. J lost 6 bases, V lost 4 bases, and 9 bases had no gene match. CDR3: CASSPGGDRGFQPQHF. In nucleotides, the CDR3 is TGCGCCAGCAGCCCGGGCGGGGACAGGGGATTTCAGCCCCAGCATTTT.

This clonotype was observed many times. The chain uses TRBV30 and TRBJ2-7; D is perhaps TRBD1 (6 bases). V was trimmed by 0 bases and J by 5 bases, leaving 14 bases between them. CDR1 is GTSNPN, CDR2 SVGIG, per germline (reference sequence). The CDR3 spans 14 residues. CDR3 sequence: CAWSVRTGHHEQYF. The CDR3 bases are TGTGCCTGGAGTGTACGAACAGGGCACCACGAGCAGTACTTC.

This clonotype appeared many times. The chain carries TRBV11-1 and TRBJ2-6, with D maybe TRBD2 (5 bases). Per the germline V gene, CDR1 is SGHAT and CDR2 is FQDESV (reference sequence). V was cut by 1 base and J by 0 bases, with 7 bases left in between. This CDR3 is built from 16 residues. CDR3 region: CASSLGEGSGANVLTF. The CDR3 nucleotides are TGTGCCAGCAGCTTAGGAGAGGGCTCTGGGGCCAACGTCCTGACTTTC. The full variable domain, rest sourced from reference TRBV11-1 and TRBJ2-6, is EAEVAQSPRYKITEKSQAVAFWCDPISGHATLYWYRQILGQGPELLVQFQDESVVDDSQLPKDRFSAERLKGVDSTLKIQPAELGDSAMYLCASSLGEGSGANVLTFGAGSRLTVL.

The CDR3 sequence is CASRQTMDTGELFF. The CDR3, as DNA: TGTGCCAGCAGGCAGACTATGGACACCGGGGAGCTGTTTTTT. The chain employs TRBV28 and TRBJ2-2; tentatively, D is TRBD2 (5 bases). The CDR3 covers 14 residues. Trimming removed 6 bases at V and 3 bases at J, with 11 bases between. The germline V gene encodes CDR1 MDHEN and CDR2 SYDVKM.

The chain combines TRBV30 with TRBJ2-7, with 9 positions matching TRBD2. The CDR3 covers 16 residues. Germline CDR1 and CDR2: GTSNPN and SVGIG (reference sequence). V shed 0 bases, J shed 0 bases, and the junction held 6 bases outside the gene matches. The CDR3 sequence: CAWSVLSSGVSYEQYF. The CDR3 nucleotides read TGTGCCTGGAGTGTACTATCTAGCGGGGTCTCCTACGAGCAGTACTTC.

This clonotype was seen many times. The rearrangement links TRBV25-1 to TRBJ1-6, with TRBD1 identical over 7 bases. V trimming: 2 bases; J trimming: 6 bases; junction bases outside the gene matches: 7. This CDR3 region has 16 residues. Germline values: CDR1 MGHDK, CDR2 SYGVNS. This CDR3 is CASSEGRGKANSPLHF. The CDR3 DNA sequence: TGTGCCAGCAGTGAAGGCAGGGGGAAGGCTAATTCACCCCTCCACTTT.

This clonotype was counted many times. The chain is built from TRBV28 and TRBJ2-5; D tentatively fits TRBD1 or TRBD2 (5 bases each). V was cut by 6 bases and J by 7 bases, with 18 bases left in between. From germline, CDR1 is MDHEN and CDR2 SYDVKM. CDR3 length: 14 amino acids. The CDR3 spells CASRPGTPRLTQYF. The CDR3 DNA sequence: TGTGCCAGCAGGCCGGGGACCCCCCGGTTGACCCAGTACTTC.